This TCR beta chain derives from a study of PD-L1 blockade in urothelial cancer. Time point noted: peripheral blood 6 weeks after treatment start. The study collected 1 to 8 samples per patient, pretreatment and on-treatment. Data came from immunoSEQ multiplex PCR; TCRdb stores just in-frame clones and leaves some out. The top ten hold 1.5% to 2% of the sample, which has more than 95,000 clones, more than 85% seen once. The TCR comes from a man aged 55 to 70 with urothelial cancer. The sequencing used PBMCs, collected around atezolizumab (anti-PD-L1) treatment.

CDR3 coding DNA: TGTGCCAGTAGCCCCCCGGGCAATGAGCAGTTCTTC. It translates to CASSPPGNEQFF. J is TRBJ2-1 and V is TRBV19; no reliable D call. The V gene lost 6 bases and the J gene lost 6 bases, with 9 bases spanning the gap. This CDR3 has 12 residues. Per the germline V gene, CDR1 is LNHDA and CDR2 is SQIVND (reference sequence).